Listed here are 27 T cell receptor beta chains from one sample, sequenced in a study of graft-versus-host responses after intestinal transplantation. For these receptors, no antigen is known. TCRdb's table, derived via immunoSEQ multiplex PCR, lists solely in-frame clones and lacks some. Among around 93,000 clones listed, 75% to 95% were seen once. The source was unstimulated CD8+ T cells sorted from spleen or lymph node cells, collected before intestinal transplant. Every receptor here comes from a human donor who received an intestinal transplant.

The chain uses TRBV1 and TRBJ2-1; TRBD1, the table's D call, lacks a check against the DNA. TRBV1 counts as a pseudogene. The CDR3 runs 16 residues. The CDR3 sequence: CTSSQKLWGPYNEQFF. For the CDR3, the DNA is TGCACCAGCAGCCAAAAGTTGTGGGGGCCCTACAATGAGCAGTTCTTC.

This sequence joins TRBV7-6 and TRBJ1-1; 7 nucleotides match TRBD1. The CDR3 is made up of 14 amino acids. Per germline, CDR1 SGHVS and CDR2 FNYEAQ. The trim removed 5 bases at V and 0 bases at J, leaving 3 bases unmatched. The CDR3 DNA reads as TGTGCCAGCAGCCCGACAGGGATGAACACTGAAGCTTTCTTT. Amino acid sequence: CASSPTGMNTEAFF.

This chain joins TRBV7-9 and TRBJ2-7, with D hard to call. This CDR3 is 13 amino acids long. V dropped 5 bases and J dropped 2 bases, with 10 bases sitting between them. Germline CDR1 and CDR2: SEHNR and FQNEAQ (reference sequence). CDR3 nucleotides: TGTGCCAGCAGCGGTGATCTCCCCTACGAGCAGTACTTC. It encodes CASSGDLPYEQYF.

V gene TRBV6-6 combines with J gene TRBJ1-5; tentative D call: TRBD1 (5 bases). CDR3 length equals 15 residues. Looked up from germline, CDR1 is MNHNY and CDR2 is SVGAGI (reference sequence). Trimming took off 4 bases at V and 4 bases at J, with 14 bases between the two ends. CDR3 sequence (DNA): TGTGCCAGCAGTTCCAGGGTGGAAGGAAATCAGCCCCAGCATTTT. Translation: CASSSRVEGNQPQHF.

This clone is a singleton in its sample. CDR3 sequence (DNA): TGTGCCAGCAGTGCCTGGACAGCGAACACCGGGGAGCTGTTTTTT. It codes for CASSAWTANTGELFF. The chain links TRBV6-6 to TRBJ2-2; the D gene is possibly TRBD1 (6 bases). V lost 5 bases and J lost 0, with 10 bases in between. Germline V gene data show CDR1 as MNHNY and CDR2 as SVGAGI (reference sequence). The CDR3 covers 15 residues.

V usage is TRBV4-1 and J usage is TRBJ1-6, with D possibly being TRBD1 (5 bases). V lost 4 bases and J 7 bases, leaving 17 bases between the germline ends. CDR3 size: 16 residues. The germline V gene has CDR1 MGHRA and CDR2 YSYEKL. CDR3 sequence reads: CASSLIRGWRNSPLHF. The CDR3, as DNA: TGCGCCAGCAGCCTAATTAGGGGTTGGCGGAATTCACCCCTCCACTTT.

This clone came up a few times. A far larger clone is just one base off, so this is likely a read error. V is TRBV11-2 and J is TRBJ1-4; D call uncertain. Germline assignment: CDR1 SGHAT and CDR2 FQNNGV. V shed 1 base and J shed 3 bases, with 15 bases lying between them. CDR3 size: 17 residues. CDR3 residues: CASSLGFLDGPNEKLFF. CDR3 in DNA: TGTGCCAGCAGCTTAGGGTTTCTGGACGGACCTAATGAAAAACTGTTTTTT.

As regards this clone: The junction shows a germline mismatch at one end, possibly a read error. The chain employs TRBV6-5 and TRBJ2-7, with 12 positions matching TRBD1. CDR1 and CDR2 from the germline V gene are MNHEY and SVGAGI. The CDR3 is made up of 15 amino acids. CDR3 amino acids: CASSNSGTGGNEQYF. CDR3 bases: TGTGCCAGCAGTAACTCCGGGACAGGGGGCAACGAGCAGTACTTC.

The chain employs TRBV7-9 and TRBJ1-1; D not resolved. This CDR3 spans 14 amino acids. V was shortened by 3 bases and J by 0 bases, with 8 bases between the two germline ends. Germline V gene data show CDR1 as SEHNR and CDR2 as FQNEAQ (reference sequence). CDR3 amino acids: CASSLVGLNTEAFF. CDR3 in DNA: TGTGCCAGCAGCTTGGTGGGGTTGAACACTGAAGCTTTCTTT.

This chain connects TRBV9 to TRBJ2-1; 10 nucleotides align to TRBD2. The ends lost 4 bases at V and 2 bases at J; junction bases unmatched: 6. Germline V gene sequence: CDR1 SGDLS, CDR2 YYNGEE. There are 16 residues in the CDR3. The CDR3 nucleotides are TGTGCCAGCAGCACTAGCGGGGCGGTCACCTACAATGAGCAGTTCTTC. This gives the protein CASSTSGAVTYNEQFF.

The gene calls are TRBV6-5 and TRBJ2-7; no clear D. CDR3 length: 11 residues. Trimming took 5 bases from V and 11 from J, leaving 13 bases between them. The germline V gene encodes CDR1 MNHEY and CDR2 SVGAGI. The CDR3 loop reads CASSEFPLEYF. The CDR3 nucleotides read TGTGCCAGCAGTGAATTTCCCCTTGAGTACTTC.

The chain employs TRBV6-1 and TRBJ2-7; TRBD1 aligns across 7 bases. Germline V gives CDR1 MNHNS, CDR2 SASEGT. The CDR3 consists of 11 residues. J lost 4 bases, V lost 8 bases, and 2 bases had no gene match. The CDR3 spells CASQGEYEQYF. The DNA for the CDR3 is TGTGCCAGCCAGGGGGAATACGAGCAGTACTTC.

CDR3 nucleotide sequence: TGCGCCAGCAGTGACGACAGGGGACCAGGAAACACCATATATTTT. This encodes CASSDDRGPGNTIYF. J is TRBJ1-3 and V is TRBV10-2, with TRBD1 matching 8 bases. Looked up from germline, CDR1 is WSHSY and CDR2 is SAAADI. V shed 3 bases and J 4 bases; nucleotides not matched to a gene: 5. The CDR3 is made up of 15 amino acids.

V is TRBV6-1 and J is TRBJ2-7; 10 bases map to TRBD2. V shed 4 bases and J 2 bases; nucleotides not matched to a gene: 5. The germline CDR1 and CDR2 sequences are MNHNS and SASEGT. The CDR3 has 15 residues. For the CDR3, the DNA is TGTGCCAGCAGTGTTGGGACTAGCGTCACCTACGAGCAGTACTTC. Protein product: CASSVGTSVTYEQYF.

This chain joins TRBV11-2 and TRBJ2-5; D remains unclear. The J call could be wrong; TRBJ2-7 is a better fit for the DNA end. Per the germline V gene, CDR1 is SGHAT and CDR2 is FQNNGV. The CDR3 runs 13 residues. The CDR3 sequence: CASSLAGGDEQYF. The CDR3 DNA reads TGTGCCAGCAGCTTAGCCGGTGGCGACGAGCAGTACTTC.

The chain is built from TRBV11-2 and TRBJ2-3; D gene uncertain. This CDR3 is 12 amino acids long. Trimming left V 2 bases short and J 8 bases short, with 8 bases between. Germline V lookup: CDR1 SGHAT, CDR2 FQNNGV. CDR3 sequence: CASSLTLGTQYF. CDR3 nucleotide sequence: TGTGCCAGCAGCTTAACCCTGGGTACGCAGTATTTT.

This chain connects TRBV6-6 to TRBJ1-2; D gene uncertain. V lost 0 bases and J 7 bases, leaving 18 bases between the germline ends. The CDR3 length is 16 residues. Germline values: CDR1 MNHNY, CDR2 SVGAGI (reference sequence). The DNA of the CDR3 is TGTGCCAGCAGTTACTCGAAGTTAGGCAGCCACTGTGGCTACACCTTC. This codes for CASSYSKLGSHCGYTF.

In DNA form, the CDR3 reads TGTGCCAGCAGTTTAGCGGGAGTAGCCAAAAACATTCAGTACTTC. Its protein product is CASSLAGVAKNIQYF. The chain is built from TRBV27 and TRBJ2-4, with 7 positions matching TRBD2. The germline CDR1 and CDR2 sequences are MNHEY and SMNVEV (reference sequence). This CDR3 has 15 residues. V lost 2 bases to trimming and J lost 0 bases; unmatched junction nucleotides: 1.

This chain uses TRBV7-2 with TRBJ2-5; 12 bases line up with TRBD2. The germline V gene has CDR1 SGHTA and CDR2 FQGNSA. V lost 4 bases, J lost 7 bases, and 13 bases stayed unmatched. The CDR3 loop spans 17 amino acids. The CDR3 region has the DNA TGTGCCAGCAGCTCCCGGACTAGCGGGGTACAACCGTGGACCCAGTACTTC. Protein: CASSSRTSGVQPWTQYF.

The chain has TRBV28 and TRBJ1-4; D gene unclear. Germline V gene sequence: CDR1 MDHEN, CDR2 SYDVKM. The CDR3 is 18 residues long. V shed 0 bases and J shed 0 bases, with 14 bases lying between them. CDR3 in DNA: TGTGCCAGCAGTTTATGGCAGTGGAGAAAGCCAACTAATGAAAAACTGTTTTTT. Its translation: CASSLWQWRKPTNEKLFF.

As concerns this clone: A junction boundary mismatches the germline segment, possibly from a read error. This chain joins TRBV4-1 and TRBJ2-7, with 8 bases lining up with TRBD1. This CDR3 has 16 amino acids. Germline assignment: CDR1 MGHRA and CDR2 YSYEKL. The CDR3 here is CASSQDMTGASNEQYF. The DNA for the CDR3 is TGCGCCAGCAGCCAAGATATGACAGGGGCCTCCAACGAGCAGTACTTC.

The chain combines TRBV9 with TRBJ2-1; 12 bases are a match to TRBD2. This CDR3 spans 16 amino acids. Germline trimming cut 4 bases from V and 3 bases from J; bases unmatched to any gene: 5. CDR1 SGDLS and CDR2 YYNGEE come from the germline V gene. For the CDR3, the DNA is TGTGCCAGCAGCTCCCGACTAGCGGGAGTCTACAATGAGCAGTTCTTC. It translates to CASSSRLAGVYNEQFF.

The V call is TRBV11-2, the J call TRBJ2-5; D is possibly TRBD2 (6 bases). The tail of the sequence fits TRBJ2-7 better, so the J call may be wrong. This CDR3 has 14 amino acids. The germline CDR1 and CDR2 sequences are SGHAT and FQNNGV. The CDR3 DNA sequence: TGTGCCAGCAGCCCTCTAGCGAACTCCTACGAGCAGTACTTC. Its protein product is CASSPLANSYEQYF.

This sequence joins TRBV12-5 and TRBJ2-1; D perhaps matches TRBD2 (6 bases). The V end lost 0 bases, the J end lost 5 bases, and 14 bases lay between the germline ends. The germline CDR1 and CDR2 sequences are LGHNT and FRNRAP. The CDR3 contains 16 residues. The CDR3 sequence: CASGLVEWSGDNEQFF. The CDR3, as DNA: TGTGCTAGTGGTTTGGTAGAGTGGTCGGGGGACAATGAGCAGTTCTTC.

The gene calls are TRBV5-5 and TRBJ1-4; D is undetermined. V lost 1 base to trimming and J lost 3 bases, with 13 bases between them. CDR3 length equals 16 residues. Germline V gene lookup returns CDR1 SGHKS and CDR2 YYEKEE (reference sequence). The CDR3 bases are TGTGCCAGCAGCTTGTACTCGGCCGAGGCTAATGAAAAACTGTTTTTT. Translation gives CASSLYSAEANEKLFF. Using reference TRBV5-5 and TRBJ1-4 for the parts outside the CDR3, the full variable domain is DAGVTQSPTHLIKTRGQQVTLRCSPISGHKSVSWYQQVLGQGPQFIFQYYEKEERGRGNFPDRFSARQFPNYSSELNVNALLLGDSALYLCASSLYSAEANEKLFFGSGTQLSVL.

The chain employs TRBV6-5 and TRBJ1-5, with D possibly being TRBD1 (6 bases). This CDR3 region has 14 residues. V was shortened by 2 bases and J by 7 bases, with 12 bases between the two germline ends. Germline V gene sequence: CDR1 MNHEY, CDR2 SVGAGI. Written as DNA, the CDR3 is TGTGCCAGCAGTTACCCAGGGGACGGGCAGCCCCAGCATTTT. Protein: CASSYPGDGQPQHF.

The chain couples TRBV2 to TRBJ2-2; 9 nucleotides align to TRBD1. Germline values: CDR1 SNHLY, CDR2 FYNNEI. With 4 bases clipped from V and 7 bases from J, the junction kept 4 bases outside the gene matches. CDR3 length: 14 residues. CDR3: CASSGDRANGELFF. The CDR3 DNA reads TGTGCCAGCAGTGGGGACAGGGCGAACGGGGAGCTGTTTTTT.